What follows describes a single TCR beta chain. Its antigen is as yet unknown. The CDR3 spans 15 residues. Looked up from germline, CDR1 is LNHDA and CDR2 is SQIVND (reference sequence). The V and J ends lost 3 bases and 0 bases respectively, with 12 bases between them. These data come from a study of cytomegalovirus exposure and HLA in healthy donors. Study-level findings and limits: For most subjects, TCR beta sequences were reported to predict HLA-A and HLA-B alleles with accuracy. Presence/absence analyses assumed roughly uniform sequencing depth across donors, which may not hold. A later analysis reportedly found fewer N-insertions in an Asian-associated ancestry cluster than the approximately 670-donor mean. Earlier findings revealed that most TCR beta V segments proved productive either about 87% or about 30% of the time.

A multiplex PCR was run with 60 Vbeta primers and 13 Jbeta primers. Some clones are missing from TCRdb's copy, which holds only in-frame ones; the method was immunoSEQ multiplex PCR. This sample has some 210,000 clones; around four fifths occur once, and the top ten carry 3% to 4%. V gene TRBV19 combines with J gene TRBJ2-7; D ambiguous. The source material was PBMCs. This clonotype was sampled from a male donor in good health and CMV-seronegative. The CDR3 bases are TGTGCCAGTAGTATCTCGCTATTGAGCTCCTACGAGCAGTACTTC. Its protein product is CASSISLLSSYEQYF.